The 21 T cell receptor beta chains below were found in one sample sequenced in a study of OX40 agonist ivuxolimab in advanced cancers. Libraries were prepared by immunoSEQ multiplex PCR; TCRdb keeps only in-frame clonotypes and omits some of them. The table includes around 56,000 clones, around 79% detected once. The specimen was CD4+ or CD8+ T cells sorted from blood, collected in a trial of the OX40 agonist ivuxolimab. These receptor sequences come from an adult with an advanced solid tumor such as melanoma, head and neck, liver or kidney cancer.

V and J are TRBV19 and TRBJ2-6; no firm D call. V lost 9 bases and J lost 2, with 5 bases in between. This CDR3 is 12 amino acids long. Germline CDR1 reads LNHDA; CDR2 reads SQIVND (reference sequence). In nucleotides, the CDR3 is TGTGCCAGCTCAGCTGGGGCCAACGTCCTGACTTTC. It is translated as CASSAGANVLTF.

The genes are TRBV9 and TRBJ2-1; 13 bases line up with TRBD2. In germline, CDR1 is SGDLS, CDR2 YYNGEE. V lost 0 bases, J lost 7 bases, and 4 bases stayed unmatched. CDR3 length: 16 amino acids. In DNA form, the CDR3 reads TGTGCCAGCAGCGTAGCGACTAGCGGGAGGAGGAATGAGCAGTTCTTC. Its protein is CASSVATSGRRNEQFF.

The count of this clone is one. The chain uses TRBV5-1 and TRBJ2-2, with D uncertain. CDR1 is SGHRS, CDR2 YFSETQ, per germline. V shed 2 bases and J shed 3 bases, with 5 bases lying between them. The CDR3 contains 13 residues. The CDR3 here is CASSFLYTGELFF. DNA of the CDR3: TGCGCCAGCAGCTTCTTATACACCGGGGAGCTGTTTTTT.

This clone was picked up a small number of times. The chain has TRBV5-1 and TRBJ2-5; D may be TRBD1 (5 bases). The germline V and J ends were trimmed by 4 bases and 4 bases, with 14 bases remaining between them. Germline CDR1 SGHRS, CDR2 YFSETQ. The CDR3 has 14 amino acids. CDR3 in amino acids: CASSLGAGSETQYF. In DNA form, the CDR3 reads TGCGCCAGCAGCCTAGGGGCAGGGTCAGAGACCCAGTACTTC.

This clone was found a few times. The chain carries TRBV29-1 and TRBJ1-3; possibly TRBD1 for D (5 bases). Trimming pared 0 bases from V and 0 bases from J, leaving 9 bases between. CDR1 and CDR2 from the germline V gene are SQVTM and ANQGSEA. The CDR3 contains 15 residues. DNA for the CDR3: TGCAGCGTTGAAGATTTAGGGACCTCTGGAAACACCATATATTTT. The encoded protein is CSVEDLGTSGNTIYF.

The CDR3 loop reads CASSIARGWGTDTQYF. The CDR3 DNA reads TGTGCCAGTAGTATAGCACGGGGGTGGGGCACAGATACGCAGTATTTT. The J gene is TRBJ2-3, the V gene TRBV19, with D tentatively TRBD2 (6 bases). This CDR3 spans 16 amino acids. CDR1 and CDR2 (germline): LNHDA, SQIVND (reference sequence). The V end lost 1 base, the J end lost 1 base, and 12 bases lay between the germline ends.

The CDR3 loop reads CASRRQGGEKLFF. DNA of the CDR3: TGTGCTAGCCGAAGGCAGGGCGGGGAAAAACTGTTTTTT. The chain links TRBV7-7 to TRBJ1-4; perhaps TRBD1 as D (5 bases). This CDR3 spans 13 amino acids. Germline V gene lookup returns CDR1 SSHAT and CDR2 FNYEAQ (reference sequence). Using reference TRBV7-7 and TRBJ1-4 for the parts outside the CDR3, the full variable domain is GAGVSQSPRYKVTKRGQDVTLRCDPISSHATLYWYQQALGQGPEFLTYFNYEAQPDKSGLPSDRFSAERPEGSISTLTIQRTEQRDSAMYRCASRRQGGEKLFFGSGTQLSVL.

The gene calls are TRBV6-1 and TRBJ2-7; no reliable D call. This CDR3 has 16 residues. Trimming took 2 bases from V and 4 from J, leaving 18 bases between them. Germline CDR1 is MNHNS and CDR2 is SASEGT. The CDR3 DNA reads TGTGCCAGCAGTGAACCTACCAGCACTGCCCTATACGAGCAGTACTTC. Translated, it gives CASSEPTSTALYEQYF.

In regard to this clone: This sample includes further DNA sequences coding for the same CDR3. The genes are TRBV19 and TRBJ2-5; D is perhaps TRBD2 (5 bases). The germline gives CDR1 LNHDA, CDR2 SQIVND (reference sequence). This CDR3 is 13 amino acids long. V was trimmed by 5 bases and J by 5 bases, leaving 12 bases between them. The CDR3 DNA reads as TGTGCCAGTAGTCGCCGGGAAGGGGAGACCCAGTACTTC. Its protein product is CASSRREGETQYF.

The chain has TRBV11-2 and TRBJ1-1; 8 nucleotides align to TRBD1. With 5 bases clipped from V and 8 bases from J, the junction kept 7 bases outside the gene matches. Germline V gene sequence: CDR1 SGHAT, CDR2 FQNNGV. The CDR3 runs to 13 residues. The CDR3 loop reads CASSREWDREAFF. The DNA of the CDR3 is TGTGCCAGCAGCCGAGAATGGGACAGGGAAGCTTTCTTT.

This chain joins TRBV7-9 and TRBJ2-7, with TRBD1 matching over 7 bases. The CDR3 covers 14 residues. Germline CDR1 reads SEHNR; CDR2 reads FQNEAQ (reference sequence). V gave up 5 bases and J gave up 4 bases; unmatched junction bases: 8. For the CDR3, the DNA is TGTGCCAGCAGCCCCCTGGGACAGCTATACGAGCAGTACTTC. This encodes CASSPLGQLYEQYF.

CDR3 in amino acids: CATSREDRDNQPQHF. CDR3 nucleotide sequence: TGTGCCACCAGCAGGGAGGACAGGGACAATCAGCCCCAGCATTTT. V usage is TRBV15 and J usage is TRBJ1-5; 8 bases are shared with TRBD1. V shed 3 bases and J 3 bases; nucleotides not matched to a gene: 4. This CDR3 has 15 amino acids. Germline V lookup: CDR1 LNHNV, CDR2 YYDKDF (reference sequence).

The rearrangement joins TRBV10-3 to TRBJ2-2; tentatively, D is TRBD1 or TRBD2 (5 bases each). CDR1 is ENHRY and CDR2 is SYGVKD in the germline V gene. V dropped 4 bases and J dropped 0 bases, with 9 bases sitting between them. The CDR3 has 15 residues. CDR3 loop: CAISVGDANTGELFF. DNA of the CDR3: TGTGCCATCAGTGTTGGGGACGCGAACACCGGGGAGCTGTTTTTT.

This clone was seen once. The chain joins TRBV5-1 to TRBJ1-2, with TRBD1 matching over 12 bases. V dropped 4 bases and J dropped 7; count of bases not matched to a gene: 5. Germline CDR1 is SGHRS and CDR2 is YFSETQ. CDR3 length: 14 amino acids. This CDR3 is CASSPGQGAGGYTF. The CDR3 DNA is TGCGCCAGCAGCCCGGGACAGGGGGCCGGTGGCTACACCTTC.

This clone has a handful of counts. This chain links TRBV30 with TRBJ1-1; D is unresolved. V was shortened by 2 bases and J by 5 bases, with 6 bases between the two germline ends. Germline assignment: CDR1 GTSNPN and CDR2 SVGIG (reference sequence). The CDR3 runs to 11 residues. CDR3 region: CAWSRRTEAFF. As DNA, the CDR3 is TGTGCCTGGAGTAGAAGGACTGAAGCTTTCTTT.

A few counts support this clone. The J gene is TRBJ2-2, the V gene TRBV9; TRBD2 agrees at 11 bases. The germline CDR1 and CDR2 sequences are SGDLS and YYNGEE. V dropped 2 bases and J dropped 3; count of bases not matched to a gene: 3. CDR3 length: 16 residues. CDR3 region: CASSVASGGYTGELFF. The CDR3 DNA sequence: TGTGCCAGCAGCGTGGCTAGCGGGGGGTACACCGGGGAGCTGTTTTTT. Using reference TRBV9 and TRBJ2-2 for the parts outside the CDR3, the full variable domain is DSGVTQTPKHLITATGQRVTLRCSPRSGDLSVYWYQQSLDQGLQFLIQYYNGEERAKGNILERFSAQQFPDLHSELNLSSLELGDSALYFCASSVASGGYTGELFFGEGSRLTVL.

This clone was picked up one time. The chain has TRBV5-1 and TRBJ1-5; possibly TRBD1 for D (6 bases). CDR3 length: 13 amino acids. Germline CDR1 reads SGHRS; CDR2 reads YFSETQ. Deletions cut 4 bases from V and 5 bases from J, with 10 bases between. The CDR3 nucleotides are TGCGCCAGCAGCGAGGACAGATATCAGCCCCAGCATTTT. This encodes CASSEDRYQPQHF. The variable domain in full, with the rest retrieved from reference TRBV5-1 and TRBJ1-5, is KAGVTQTPRYLIKTRGQQVTLSCSPISGHRSVSWYQQTPGQGLQFLFEYFSETQRNKGNFPGRFSGRQFSNSRSEMNVSTLELGDSALYLCASSEDRYQPQHFGDGTRLSIL.

This clone has a single count. The chain carries TRBV6-1 and TRBJ2-5; D uncertain. V was shortened by 10 bases and J by 5 bases, with 17 bases between the two germline ends. Germline assignment: CDR1 MNHNS and CDR2 SASEGT. The CDR3 contains 13 residues. CDR3 sequence reads: CATRNLAPETQYF. In nucleotides, the CDR3 is TGTGCCACCCGCAACTTGGCTCCCGAGACCCAGTACTTC.

The chain has TRBV18 and TRBJ1-1; D unclear. V was clipped by 3 bases and J by 3 bases, with 11 bases between them. The CDR3 is 14 residues long. Germline CDR1 is KGHSH and CDR2 is LQKENI. CDR3 in DNA: TGTGCCAGCTCACCGCGGGCAGCAGACACTGAAGCTTTCTTT. Protein sequence: CASSPRAADTEAFF.

V gene TRBV7-3 combines with J gene TRBJ1-2; no reliable D call. The CDR3 length is 15 residues. V was trimmed by 3 bases and J by 4 bases, leaving 15 bases between them. CDR1 and CDR2 (germline): SGHTA, FQGTGA. The CDR3 loop is CASSFSWVASYGYTF. Written as DNA, the CDR3 is TGTGCCAGCAGCTTTTCATGGGTTGCGAGCTATGGCTACACCTTC. The variable domain in full, with the rest retrieved from reference TRBV7-3 and TRBJ1-2, is GAGVSQTPSNKVTEKGKYVELRCDPISGHTALYWYRQSLGQGPEFLIYFQGTGAADDSGLPNDRFFAVRPEGSVSTLKIQRTERGDSAVYLCASSFSWVASYGYTFGSGTRLTVV.

In this sample, this clone turned up a few times. This rearrangement joins TRBV10-2 to TRBJ2-7; 8 bases are a match to TRBD1. Looked up from germline, CDR1 is WSHSY and CDR2 is SAAADI. V shed 2 bases, J shed 5 bases, and the junction held 8 bases outside the gene matches. This CDR3 contains 15 residues. CDR3 sequence reads: CASSENDRGRNEQYF. CDR3 in DNA: TGCGCCAGCAGTGAGAACGACAGGGGACGCAACGAGCAGTACTTC.